This T cell receptor beta chain was recorded in a study of T cell repertoires in urothelial bladder cancer. The method was immunoSEQ multiplex PCR; TCRdb's version includes in-frame clones alone and lacks a portion of them. Of roughly 8,800 clones detected, roughly 63% appear once; the ten largest clones hold around 30%. Details on this clone: Its target is unknown.

Study results and caveats: In carcinoma specimens, a single clone made up to roughly 15% of infiltrating lymphocytes.

CDR1 is SGHVS and CDR2 is FQNEAQ in the germline V gene. The CDR3 covers 15 residues. Trimming cost V 1 base and J 4 bases, with 13 bases left between them. The material sequenced was tumor-infiltrating cells from bladder cancer. The receptor's source is a human donor with urothelial carcinoma. The gene calls are TRBV7-8 and TRBJ1-2, with D maybe TRBD1 (6 bases). CDR3 in DNA: TGTGCCAGCAGCTTAGATATAGGGGGGGGCTATGGCTACACCTTC. It translates to CASSLDIGGGYGYTF.